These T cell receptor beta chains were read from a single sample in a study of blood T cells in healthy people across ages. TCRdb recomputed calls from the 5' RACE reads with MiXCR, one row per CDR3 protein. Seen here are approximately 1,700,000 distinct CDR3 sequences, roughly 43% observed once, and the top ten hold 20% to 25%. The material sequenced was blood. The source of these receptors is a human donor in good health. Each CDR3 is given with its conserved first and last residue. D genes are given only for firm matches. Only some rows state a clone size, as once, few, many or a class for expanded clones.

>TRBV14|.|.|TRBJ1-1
CASSQDHRRGTEAFF
TGTGCCAGCAGCCAAGATCACAGGAGAGGGACTGAAGCTTTCTTT
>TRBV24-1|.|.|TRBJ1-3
CATSDGTGGSGNTIYF
TGTGCCACCAGTGATGGGACCGGTGGATCCGGAAACACCATATATTTT
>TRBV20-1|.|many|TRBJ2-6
CSASDRGRGANVLTF
TGCAGTGCTAGTGACAGAGGGCGCGGGGCCAACGTCCTGACTTTC
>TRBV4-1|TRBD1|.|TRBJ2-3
CASSPLRGHGTDTQYF
TGCGCCAGCAGCCCGCTCAGGGGGCATGGTACAGATACGCAGTATTTT
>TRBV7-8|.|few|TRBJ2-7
CASSFLRVYEQYF
TGTGCCAGCAGCTTTCTCCGGGTATACGAGCAGTACTTC
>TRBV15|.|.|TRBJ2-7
CATSRLSLGIGEQYF
TGTGCCACCAGCAGACTGTCCCTAGGGATCGGCGAGCAGTACTTC
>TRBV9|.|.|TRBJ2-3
CASNQERGGLTDTQYF
TGTGCCAGCAACCAGGAGAGGGGGGGCCTCACAGATACGCAGTATTTT
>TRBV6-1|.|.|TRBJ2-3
CASSEPSLALTDTQYF
TGTGCCAGCAGTGAACCTTCTCTAGCCCTCACAGATACGCAGTATTTT
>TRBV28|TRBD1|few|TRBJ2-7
CASSPQGARVEQYF
TGTGCCAGCAGTCCTCAGGGGGCGCGGGTCGAGCAGTACTTC
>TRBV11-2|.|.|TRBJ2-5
CASSLTTIQETQYF
TGTGCCAGCAGCTTAACTACCATACAAGAGACCCAGTACTTC
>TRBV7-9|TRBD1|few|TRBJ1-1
CASSLTGGFVAEAFF
TGTGCCAGCAGCTTGACAGGGGGCTTTGTAGCTGAAGCTTTCTTT
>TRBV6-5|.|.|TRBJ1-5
CASSYWRSATQEVQPQHF
TGTGCCAGCAGTTATTGGAGGTCGGCAACCCAGGAGGTTCAGCCCCAGCATTTT
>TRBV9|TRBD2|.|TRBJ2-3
CASSERIGSGGDLNRTDTQYF
TGTGCCAGCAGCGAGAGGATTGGGAGCGGGGGGGACCTCAATCGCACAGATACGCAGTATTTT
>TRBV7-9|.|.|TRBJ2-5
CASSADIHQETQYF
TGTGCCAGCAGCGCGGACATCCACCAAGAGACCCAGTACTTC
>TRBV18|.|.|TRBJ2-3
CASSPPTGFTDTQYF
TGTGCCAGCTCACCACCTACCGGATTCACAGATACGCAGTATTTT
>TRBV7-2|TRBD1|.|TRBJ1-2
CASSFSKGAGGYTF
TGTGCCAGCAGCTTTTCTAAGGGGGCGGGTGGCTACACCTTC
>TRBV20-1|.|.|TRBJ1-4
CSAALNEKLFF
TGCAGTGCGGCTCTTAATGAAAAACTGTTTTTT
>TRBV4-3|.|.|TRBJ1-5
CASSPQRTANQPQHF
TGCGCCAGCAGCCCCCAACGGACAGCTAATCAGCCCCAGCATTTT
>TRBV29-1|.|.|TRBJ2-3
CSVEYTSTDTQYF
TGCAGCGTTGAATACACCAGCACAGATACGCAGTATTTT
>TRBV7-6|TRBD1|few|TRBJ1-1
CASSLAPPGTVNTEAFF
TGTGCCAGCAGCTTAGCGCCCCCCGGGACAGTGAACACTGAAGCTTTCTTT
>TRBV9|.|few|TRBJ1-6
CASSSQSGTDSPLHF
TGTGCCAGCAGCTCGCAATCCGGGACCGATTCACCCCTCCACTTT
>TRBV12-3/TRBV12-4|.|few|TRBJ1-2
CASSSVPGSYGYTF
TGTGCCAGCAGTTCAGTCCCGGGGTCCTATGGCTACACCTTC
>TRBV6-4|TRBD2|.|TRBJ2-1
CASRLSGGITNEQFF
TGTGCCAGCAGACTTAGCGGGGGGATTACCAATGAGCAGTTCTTC
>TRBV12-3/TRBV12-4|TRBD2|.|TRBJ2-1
CTSSGGLASNEQFF
TGTACCAGCAGCGGGGGACTAGCGAGTAATGAGCAGTTCTTC